This TCR beta chain was identified during a study of T cell repertoires in cytomegalovirus infection (dated by TCRdb to between 2018 and 2021). The study in broad terms: Donor HLA type was relevant to the analysis, because carriage of CMV infection together with the matching HLA type was indicated by public TCR beta signatures.

For this clonotype: The target of this receptor is not known. Base qualities are not provided; no much larger clone lies one nucleotide away.

On the study overall, not on this receptor specifically: In the ex vivo response, HLA-C-restricted CMV-specific TCR beta clonotypes were dominant, and in two of eight donors the single most frequent clonotype came from this HLA-C-restricted group. In both this cohort and an independent cohort of some 350 donors, the cumulative frequency of public TCR beta family members distinguished carriers of CMV infection plus the relevant HLA type.

The sequencing machine was an Illumina HiSeq 1500. TCRdb reprocessed the public reads (quality trimming at Q25 with fastp, clone calling with MiXCR) and kept in-frame beta chains. For every CDR3 protein sequence, its rows merge into one entry that carries the most common genes and DNA. The sample table shows just under 550,000 distinct CDR3 sequences, and approximately 25% are seen once. The top ten hold under 15% of the sample. CDR1 SNHLY and CDR2 FYNNEI are derived from the germline V gene. After removal of 9 bases from V and 2 bases from J, the junction retains 6 bases not matched to a gene. The CDR3, from cysteine to phenylalanine, totals 13 residues. Only the CDR3 region is kept as DNA, spanning 39 bases read in frame from base 1.

The receptor chain draws on TRBV2 and TRBJ2-7; 8 bases in between match TRBD2. The sample comprised PBMCs. The clonotype comes from a human donor in good health (CMV status not recorded). Some clones in this sample may be carry-over from other donors' samples. The CDR3 sequence is CASTSGIAYEQYF. The DNA sequence reads TGTGCCAGTACTAGCGGAATTGCCTACGAGCAGTACTTC.